The 24 T cell receptor beta chains in this list originate from one sample, sequenced in a study of CD8+ T cells in alopecia areata. RNA extraction and reverse transcription yielded cDNA as sequencing template. Clones were sequenced by immunoSEQ multiplex PCR, and TCRdb holds only the in-frame ones, with some missing. The data show some 210,000 clones, approximately 67% seen once. Treatment meaning: oral pan-JAK inhibitor, 5-10 mg twice daily. The material sequenced was CD4+ T cells sorted from blood, taken around week 44, from a patient treated with tofacitinib. These TCRs come from a human donor with alopecia areata.

CDR3 in amino acids: CASKGDALGGQPQHF. The CDR3, as DNA: TGTGCCAGTAAGGGGGATGCCCTTGGGGGTCAGCCCCAGCATTTT. The chain recombines TRBV19 with TRBJ1-5, with a weak D call TRBD1 (6 bases). The V end lost 7 bases, the J end lost 6 bases, and 19 bases lay between the germline ends. CDR3 length: 15 residues. The germline V gene has CDR1 LNHDA and CDR2 SQIVND (reference sequence).

DNA of the CDR3: TGTGCCAGCAGTGGAGAGCTTTACAATGAGCAGTTCTTC. This sequence encodes CASSGELYNEQFF. The chain uses TRBV2 and TRBJ2-1; no reliable D call. There are 13 residues in the CDR3. Looked up from germline, CDR1 is SNHLY and CDR2 is FYNNEI. With 4 bases removed from V and 4 bases from J, the gap between germline ends came to 8 bases.

The V call is TRBV5-6, the J call TRBJ1-2; D not resolved. V was clipped by 3 bases and J by 8 bases, with 14 bases between them. CDR1 and CDR2 from the germline V gene are SGHDT and YYEEEE. CDR3 length: 13 residues. The CDR3 protein is CASSSGRVGGYTF. The CDR3 nucleotides are TGTGCCAGCAGCTCCGGGAGAGTTGGAGGCTACACCTTC.

This chain connects TRBV30 to TRBJ1-2, with 7 bases identical to TRBD1. Unmatched junction bases numbered 13, after V lost 4 bases and J lost 5 bases. The germline gives CDR1 GTSNPN, CDR2 SVGIG (reference sequence). The CDR3 sequence is 15 residues long. For the CDR3, the DNA is TGTGCCTGGACCAGGGACAGTGGGGCGGGGTATGGCTACACCTTC. It yields the protein CAWTRDSGAGYGYTF. The whole variable domain, filled in from reference TRBV30 and TRBJ1-2, reads SQTIHQWPATLVQPVGSPLSLECTVEGTSNPNLYWYRQAAGRGLQLLFYSVGIGQISSEVPQNLSASRPQDRQFILSSKKLLLSDSGFYLCAWTRDSGAGYGYTFGSGTRLTVV.

The rearrangement joins TRBV7-3 to TRBJ2-2, with D perhaps assigned TRBD1 or TRBD2 (5 bases each). The CDR3 consists of 13 residues. Trimming left V 4 bases short and J 4 bases short, with 7 bases between. Germline CDR1 is SGHTA and CDR2 is FQGTGA. CDR3 sequence (DNA): TGTGCCAGCAGCTATGGGGGCACCGGGGAGCTGTTTTTT. Encoded protein: CASSYGGTGELFF.

The gene calls are TRBV5-1 and TRBJ2-7, with D maybe TRBD1 (6 bases). The CDR3 totals 17 residues. Trimming removed 4 bases at V and 0 bases at J, with 20 bases between. The germline V gene encodes CDR1 SGHRS and CDR2 YFSETQ. The CDR3 here is CASSPLMGTGSSYEQYF. The CDR3 DNA reads TGCGCCAGCAGCCCACTTATGGGAACAGGGAGCTCCTACGAGCAGTACTTC. The full variable domain, completed using reference TRBV5-1 and TRBJ2-7, is KAGVTQTPRYLIKTRGQQVTLSCSPISGHRSVSWYQQTPGQGLQFLFEYFSETQRNKGNFPGRFSGRQFSNSRSEMNVSTLELGDSALYLCASSPLMGTGSSYEQYFGPGTRLTVT.

The chain carries TRBV29-1 and TRBJ2-7, with a tentative D call TRBD1 (5 bases). Deletions cut 6 bases from V and 5 bases from J, with 17 bases between. Germline CDR1 reads SQVTM; CDR2 reads ANQGSEA. The CDR3 runs to 13 residues. Here the CDR3 DNA reads TGCAGCGTGAAGCAGGGTCGCGCCCACGAGCAGTACTTC. Translating gives CSVKQGRAHEQYF.

This clone was observed once. This chain links TRBV30 with TRBJ1-1; unclear D gene. Germline loops: CDR1 GTSNPN, CDR2 SVGIG (reference sequence). Trimming removed 0 bases at V and 3 bases at J, with 11 bases between. The CDR3 has 14 amino acids. CDR3 nucleotide sequence: TGTGCCTGGAGTGTCGAGGGTTGGGACACTGAAGCTTTCTTT. This sequence encodes CAWSVEGWDTEAFF.

A few counts support this clone. The gene calls are TRBV27 and TRBJ1-3; possibly TRBD1 for D (5 bases). The V and J ends lost 4 bases and 3 bases respectively, with 7 bases between them. Germline CDR1 and CDR2: MNHEY and SMNVEV (reference sequence). The CDR3 is 13 residues long. This CDR3 is CASSSGYGNTIYF. The CDR3 DNA reads TGTGCCAGCAGTTCAGGGTATGGAAACACCATATATTTT.

This clone came up a few times. CDR3 coding DNA: TGTGCCAGCAGCCAAGATCGAGGGGGGGCAAGGACAGATACGCAGTATTTT. As protein: CASSQDRGGARTDTQYF. V is TRBV14 and J is TRBJ2-3, with D maybe TRBD2 (7 bases). The CDR3 length is 17 residues. V shed 0 bases and J shed 3 bases, with 16 bases lying between them. Germline CDR1 and CDR2: SGHDN and FVKESK. Supplemented by reference TRBV14 and TRBJ2-3, the full variable domain reads EAGVTQFPSHSVIEKGQTVTLRCDPISGHDNLYWYRRVMGKEIKFLLHFVKESKQDESGMPNNRFLAERTGGTYSTLKVQPAELEDSGVYFCASSQDRGGARTDTQYFGPGTRLTVL.

The rearrangement uses TRBV29-1 and TRBJ1-2, with D tentatively TRBD1 (5 bases). Trimming removed 4 bases at V and 0 bases at J, with 9 bases between. CDR3 length equals 13 residues. In germline, CDR1 is SQVTM, CDR2 ANQGSEA. CDR3 amino acids: CSVAEGSNYGYTF. As DNA, the CDR3 is TGCAGCGTTGCAGAGGGGTCTAACTATGGCTACACCTTC.

Turning to this clone: This specimen includes other DNA sequences encoding the same CDR3. The chain links TRBV5-6 to TRBJ2-7; the match to TRBD2 covers 8 bases. The CDR3 loop spans 14 amino acids. V dropped 4 bases and J dropped 2; count of bases not matched to a gene: 5. The germline CDR1 and CDR2 sequences are SGHDT and YYEEEE. CDR3 nucleotides: TGTGCCAGCAGCCTTGGCGGGGGGACCTACGAGCAGTACTTC. It encodes CASSLGGGTYEQYF.

The V and J genes are TRBV29-1 and TRBJ2-3; D is ambiguous. The ends were cut back, 3 bases at V and 0 bases at J, with 10 bases in the middle. The CDR3 contains 14 residues. Germline V lookup: CDR1 SQVTM, CDR2 ANQGSEA. The CDR3 region is CSVDRVLSTDTQYF. In DNA, the CDR3 is TGCAGCGTTGATCGAGTTTTGAGCACAGATACGCAGTATTTT.

The chain links TRBV30 to TRBJ2-3; D is ambiguous. Trimming pared 2 bases from V and 4 bases from J, leaving 7 bases between. CDR1 and CDR2 from the germline V gene are GTSNPN and SVGIG (reference sequence). The CDR3 loop spans 12 amino acids. CDR3 loop: CAWSLSADTQYF. The CDR3 nucleotides read TGTGCCTGGAGTTTATCAGCAGATACGCAGTATTTT.

The J gene is TRBJ2-1, the V gene TRBV27; a weak D match, TRBD2 (7 bases). Trimming took 6 bases from V and 8 from J, leaving 23 bases between them. The CDR3 is 16 amino acids. CDR1 MNHEY and CDR2 SMNVEV come from the germline V gene (reference sequence). DNA of the CDR3: TGTGCCAGCAGGACGAGGGGGGGCGGCGCGTTTCATGAGCAGTTCTTC. It specifies CASRTRGGGAFHEQFF.

V is TRBV27 and J is TRBJ2-1; D gene uncertain. The V end lost 6 bases, the J end lost 4 bases, and 4 bases lay between the germline ends. The CDR3 runs to 11 residues. CDR1 MNHEY and CDR2 SMNVEV come from the germline V gene (reference sequence). CDR3 sequence: CASSYYNEQFF. The CDR3 DNA sequence: TGTGCCAGCAGCTATTACAATGAGCAGTTCTTC.

This chain uses TRBV5-6 with TRBJ1-1; D possibly corresponds to TRBD1 (6 bases). Germline assignment: CDR1 SGHDT and CDR2 YYEEEE. This CDR3 has 14 residues. Trimming took 6 bases from V and 1 from J, leaving 13 bases between them. The CDR3 nucleotides are TGTGCCAGCACCTTTGGACAGAAGAACACTGAAGCTTTCTTT. Its translation: CASTFGQKNTEAFF. The full variable domain, with the rest looked up from reference TRBV5-6 and TRBJ1-1, is DAGVTQSPTHLIKTRGQQVTLRCSPKSGHDTVSWYQQALGQGPQFIFQYYEEEERQRGNFPDRFSGHQFPNYSSELNVNALLLGDSALYLCASTFGQKNTEAFFGQGTRLTVV.

The rearrangement uses TRBV30 and TRBJ1-4; D remains ambiguous. This CDR3 spans 13 amino acids. V was shortened by 0 bases and J by 4 bases, with 6 bases between the two germline ends. CDR1 and CDR2 (germline): GTSNPN, SVGIG (reference sequence). CDR3 in DNA: TGTGCCTGGAGTGTACGGGGTAATGAAAAACTGTTTTTT. It is translated as CAWSVRGNEKLFF. Together with reference TRBV30 and TRBJ1-4, the CDR3 gives the full variable domain: SQTIHQWPATLVQPVGSPLSLECTVEGTSNPNLYWYRQAAGRGLQLLFYSVGIGQISSEVPQNLSASRPQDRQFILSSKKLLLSDSGFYLCAWSVRGNEKLFFGSGTQLSVL.

The table lists this clone with a few counts. The chain combines TRBV29-1 with TRBJ1-1; D gene ambiguous. The V and J ends lost 3 bases and 0 bases respectively, with 14 bases between them. There are 15 residues in the CDR3. Germline V gene sequence: CDR1 SQVTM, CDR2 ANQGSEA. The CDR3 region has the DNA TGCAGCGTTGAGGTACTCCTCGCCGTGAACACTGAAGCTTTCTTT. Amino acids: CSVEVLLAVNTEAFF.

J is TRBJ2-5 and V is TRBV7-3; D is undetermined. Trimming cost V 4 bases and J 5 bases, with 11 bases left between them. The CDR3 has 13 amino acids. In germline, CDR1 is SGHTA, CDR2 FQGTGA. This chain's CDR3 is CASSSDLEETQYF. CDR3 coding DNA: TGTGCCAGCAGCTCCGATCTAGAGGAGACCCAGTACTTC. The complete variable domain, with remaining parts taken from reference TRBV7-3 and TRBJ2-5, reads GAGVSQTPSNKVTEKGKYVELRCDPISGHTALYWYRQSLGQGPEFLIYFQGTGAADDSGLPNDRFFAVRPEGSVSTLKIQRTERGDSAVYLCASSSDLEETQYFGPGTRLLVL.

This clone was seen a few times. The chain has TRBV7-2 and TRBJ1-1; maybe TRBD1 (6 bases). The ends were cut back, 1 base at V and 5 bases at J, with 11 bases in the middle. Germline assignment: CDR1 SGHTA and CDR2 FQGNSA. There are 14 residues in the CDR3. This chain's CDR3 is CASSLVGGDTEAFF. CDR3 nucleotides: TGTGCCAGCAGCTTAGTCGGGGGCGATACTGAAGCTTTCTTT.

This clone occurred a few times. V gene TRBV7-7 combines with J gene TRBJ2-2, with 8 bases that match TRBD1. CDR1 and CDR2 (germline): SSHAT, FNYEAQ (reference sequence). The CDR3 extends over 14 amino acids. V trimming: 5 bases; J trimming: 3 bases; junction bases outside the gene matches: 2. In nucleotides, the CDR3 is TGTGCCAGCAGCACGGACAGGGACACCGGGGAGCTGTTTTTT. Translation gives CASSTDRDTGELFF.

The gene calls are TRBV5-4 and TRBJ1-6; 7 bases match TRBD1. This CDR3 comprises 18 residues. CDR1 SGHNT and CDR2 YYREEE come from the germline V gene (reference sequence). V was clipped by 4 bases and J by 9 bases; unmatched bases: 19. The CDR3, as DNA: TGTGCCAGCAGCGCCAGCCCCGGGACAGTCGCAGGGGCTTCACCCCTCCACTTT. Protein product: CASSASPGTVAGASPLHF.

The J gene is TRBJ2-3, the V gene TRBV18; D gene ambiguous. CDR1 and CDR2 (germline): KGHSH, LQKENI. The CDR3 runs 13 residues. V lost 2 bases to trimming and J lost 6 bases, with 9 bases between them. The CDR3 here is CASSPVSKDTQYF. In DNA form, the CDR3 reads TGTGCCAGCTCACCAGTGTCCAAGGATACGCAGTATTTT.